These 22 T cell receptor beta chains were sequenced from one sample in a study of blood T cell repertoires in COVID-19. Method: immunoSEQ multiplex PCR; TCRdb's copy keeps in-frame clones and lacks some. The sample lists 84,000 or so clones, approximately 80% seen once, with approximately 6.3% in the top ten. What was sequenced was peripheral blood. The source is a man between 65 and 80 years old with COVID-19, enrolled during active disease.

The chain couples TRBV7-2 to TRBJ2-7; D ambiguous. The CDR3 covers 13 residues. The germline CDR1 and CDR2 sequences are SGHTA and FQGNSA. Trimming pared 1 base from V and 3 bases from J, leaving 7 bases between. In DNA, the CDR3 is TGTGCCAGCAGCTTAGACAGTTACTACGAGCAGTACTTC. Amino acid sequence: CASSLDSYYEQYF.

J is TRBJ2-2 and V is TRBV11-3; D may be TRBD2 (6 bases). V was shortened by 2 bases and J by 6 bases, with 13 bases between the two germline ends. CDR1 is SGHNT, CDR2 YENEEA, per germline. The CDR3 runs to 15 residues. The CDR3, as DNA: TGTGCCAGCAGCTTACGGGCGGGAACGGCCGGGGAGCTGTTTTTT. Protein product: CASSLRAGTAGELFF.

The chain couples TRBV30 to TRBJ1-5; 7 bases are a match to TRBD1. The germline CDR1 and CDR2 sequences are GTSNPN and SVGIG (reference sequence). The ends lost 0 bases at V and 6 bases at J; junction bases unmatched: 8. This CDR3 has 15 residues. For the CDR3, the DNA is TGTGCCTGGAGTGTAGGAGGGACAGCAGGTCAGCCCCAGCATTTT. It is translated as CAWSVGGTAGQPQHF.

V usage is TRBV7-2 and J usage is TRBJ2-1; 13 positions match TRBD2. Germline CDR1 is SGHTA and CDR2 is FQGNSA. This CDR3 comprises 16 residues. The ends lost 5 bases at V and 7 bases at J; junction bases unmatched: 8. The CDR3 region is CASSRTTSGRMNEQFF. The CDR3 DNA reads TGTGCCAGCAGCCGTACGACTAGCGGGAGGATGAATGAGCAGTTCTTC.

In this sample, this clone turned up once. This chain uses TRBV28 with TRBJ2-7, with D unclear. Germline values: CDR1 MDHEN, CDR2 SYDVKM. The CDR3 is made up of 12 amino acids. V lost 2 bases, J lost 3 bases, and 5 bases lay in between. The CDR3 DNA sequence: TGTGCCAGCAGTTTAAGAGACTACGAGCAGTACTTC. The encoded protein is CASSLRDYEQYF.

CDR3 sequence reads: CALGLAVIGTQYF. In DNA, the CDR3 is TGTGCCCTGGGACTAGCGGTCATCGGGACCCAGTACTTC. This rearrangement joins TRBV6-5 to TRBJ2-5; 11 positions match TRBD2. With 11 bases clipped from V and 7 bases from J, the junction kept 9 bases outside the gene matches. The germline V gene encodes CDR1 MNHEY and CDR2 SVGAGI. The length of the CDR3 is 13 residues.

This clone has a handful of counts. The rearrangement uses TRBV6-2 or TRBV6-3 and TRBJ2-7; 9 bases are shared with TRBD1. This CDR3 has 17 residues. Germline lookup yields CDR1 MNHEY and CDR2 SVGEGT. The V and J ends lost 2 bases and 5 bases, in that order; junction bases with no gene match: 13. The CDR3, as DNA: TGTGCCAGCAGTTACGGAAGACCCGGGACAGGGAGGAACGAGCAGTACTTC. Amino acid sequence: CASSYGRPGTGRNEQYF.

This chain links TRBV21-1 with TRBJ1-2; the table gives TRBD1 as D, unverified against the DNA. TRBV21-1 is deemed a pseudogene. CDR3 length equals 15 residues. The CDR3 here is CASSIGQGTHYGYTF. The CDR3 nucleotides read TGTGCCAGCAGCATCGGACAGGGAACCCACTATGGCTACACCTTC.

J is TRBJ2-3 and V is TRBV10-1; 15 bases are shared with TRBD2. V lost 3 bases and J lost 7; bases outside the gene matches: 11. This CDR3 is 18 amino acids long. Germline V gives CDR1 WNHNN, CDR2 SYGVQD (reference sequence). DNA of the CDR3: TGCGCCAGCAGTGATTTCTCCGGGACTAGCGGGGGGCTTAATACGCAGTATTTT. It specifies CASSDFSGTSGGLNTQYF.

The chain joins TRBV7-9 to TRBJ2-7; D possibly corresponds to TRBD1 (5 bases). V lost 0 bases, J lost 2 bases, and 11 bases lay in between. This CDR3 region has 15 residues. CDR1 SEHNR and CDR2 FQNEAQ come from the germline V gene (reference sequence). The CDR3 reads CASSLAVEGAYEQYF. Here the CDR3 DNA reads TGTGCCAGCAGCTTAGCTGTGGAAGGGGCCTACGAGCAGTACTTC. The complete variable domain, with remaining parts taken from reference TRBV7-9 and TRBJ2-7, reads DTGVSQNPRHKITKRGQNVTFRCDPISEHNRLYWYRQTLGQGPEFLTYFQNEAQLEKSRLLSDRFSAERPKGSFSTLEIQRTEQGDSAMYLCASSLAVEGAYEQYFGPGTRLTVT.

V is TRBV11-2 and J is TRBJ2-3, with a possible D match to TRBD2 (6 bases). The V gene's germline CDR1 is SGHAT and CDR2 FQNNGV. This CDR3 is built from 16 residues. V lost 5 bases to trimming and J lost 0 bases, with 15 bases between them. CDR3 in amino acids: CASSNSRTISTDTQYF. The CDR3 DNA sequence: TGTGCCAGCAGCAACTCTAGGACTATCAGCACAGATACGCAGTATTTT.

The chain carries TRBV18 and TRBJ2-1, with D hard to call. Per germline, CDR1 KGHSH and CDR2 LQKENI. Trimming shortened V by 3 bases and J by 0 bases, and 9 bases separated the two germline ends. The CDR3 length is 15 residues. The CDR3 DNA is TGTGCCAGCTCACCGAGGAGAGCCTCCTACAATGAGCAGTTCTTC. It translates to CASSPRRASYNEQFF.

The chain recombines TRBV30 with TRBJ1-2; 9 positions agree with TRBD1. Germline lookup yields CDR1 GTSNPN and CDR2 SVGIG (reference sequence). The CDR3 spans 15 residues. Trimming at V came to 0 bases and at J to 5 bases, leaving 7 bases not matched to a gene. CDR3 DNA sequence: TGTGCCTGGAGTGTAGGGGGACAGGGACGATATGGCTACACCTTC. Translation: CAWSVGGQGRYGYTF.

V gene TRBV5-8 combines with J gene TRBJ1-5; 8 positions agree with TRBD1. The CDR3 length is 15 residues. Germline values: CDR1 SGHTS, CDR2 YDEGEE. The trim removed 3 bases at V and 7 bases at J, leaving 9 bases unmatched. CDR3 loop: CASSSDRGLGQPQHF. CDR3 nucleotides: TGTGCCAGCAGCTCTGACAGGGGTCTAGGACAGCCCCAGCATTTT.

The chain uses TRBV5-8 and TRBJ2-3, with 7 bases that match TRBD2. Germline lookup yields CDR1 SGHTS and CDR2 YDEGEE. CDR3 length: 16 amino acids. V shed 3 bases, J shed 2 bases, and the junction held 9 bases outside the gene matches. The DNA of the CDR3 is TGTGCCAGCAGCTCACCGACTAGCTCCTACACAGATACGCAGTATTTT. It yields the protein CASSSPTSSYTDTQYF.

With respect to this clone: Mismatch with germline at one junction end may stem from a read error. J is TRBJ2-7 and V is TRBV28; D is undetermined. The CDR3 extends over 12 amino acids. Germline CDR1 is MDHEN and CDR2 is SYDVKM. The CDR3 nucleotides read TGCGCCTCCCGGAGATACTCCTACGAGCAGTACTTC. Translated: CASRRYSYEQYF.

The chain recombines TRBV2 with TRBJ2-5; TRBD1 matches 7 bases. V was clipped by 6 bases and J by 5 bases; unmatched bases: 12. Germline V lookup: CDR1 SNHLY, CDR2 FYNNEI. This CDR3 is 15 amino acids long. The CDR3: CASSRQGSIRETQYF. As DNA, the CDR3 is TGTGCCAGCAGCCGACAGGGATCTATTCGGGAGACCCAGTACTTC.

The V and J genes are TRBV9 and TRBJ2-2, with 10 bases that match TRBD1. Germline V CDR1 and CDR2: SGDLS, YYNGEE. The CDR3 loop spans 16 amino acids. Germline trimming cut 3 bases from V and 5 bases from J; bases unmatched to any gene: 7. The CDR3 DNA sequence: TGTGCCAGCAGCGCCCGATCGGGACAGGGGACCGGGGAGCTGTTTTTT. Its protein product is CASSARSGQGTGELFF. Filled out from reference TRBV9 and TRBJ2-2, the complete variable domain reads DSGVTQTPKHLITATGQRVTLRCSPRSGDLSVYWYQQSLDQGLQFLIQYYNGEERAKGNILERFSAQQFPDLHSELNLSSLELGDSALYFCASSARSGQGTGELFFGEGSRLTVL.

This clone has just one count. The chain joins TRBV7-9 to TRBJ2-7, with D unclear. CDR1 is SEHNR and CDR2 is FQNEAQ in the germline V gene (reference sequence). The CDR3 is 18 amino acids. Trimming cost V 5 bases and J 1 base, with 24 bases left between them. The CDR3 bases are TGTGCCAGCAGCAAAACGGTACGGAGTACCACCCTATCCTACGAGCAGTACTTC. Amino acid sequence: CASSKTVRSTTLSYEQYF.

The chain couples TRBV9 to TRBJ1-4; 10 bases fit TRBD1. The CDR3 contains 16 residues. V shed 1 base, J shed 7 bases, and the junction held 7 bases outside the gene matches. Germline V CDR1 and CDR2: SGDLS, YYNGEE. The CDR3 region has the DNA TGTGCCAGCAGCGTACGGACAGGGGGTCGGGGTGAAAAACTGTTTTTT. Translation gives CASSVRTGGRGEKLFF.

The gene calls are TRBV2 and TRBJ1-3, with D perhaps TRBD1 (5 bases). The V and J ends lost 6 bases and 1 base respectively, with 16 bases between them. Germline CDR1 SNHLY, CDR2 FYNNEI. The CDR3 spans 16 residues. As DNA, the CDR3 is TGTGCCAGCAGCGTAGGAGAGGGGAGGTCTGGAAACACCATATATTTT. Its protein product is CASSVGEGRSGNTIYF.

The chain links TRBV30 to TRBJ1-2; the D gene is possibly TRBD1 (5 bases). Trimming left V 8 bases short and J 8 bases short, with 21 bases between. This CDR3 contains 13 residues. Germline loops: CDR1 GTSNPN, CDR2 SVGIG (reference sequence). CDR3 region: CARSEGFSGGYTF. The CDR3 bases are TGTGCCCGATCGGAGGGGTTCTCGGGCGGCTACACCTTC.